These 15 T cell receptor beta chains were sequenced from one sample in a study of tumor-infiltrating lymphocytes in localized non-small cell lung cancer. Profiling relied on immunoSEQ multiplex PCR, and the TCRdb table lists in-frame clones only, not all of them. The sample carries some 7,100 clones, less than 70% recorded once. What was sequenced was uninvolved lung tissue not adjacent to the tumor. These receptors were taken from a human donor with non-small cell lung cancer.

This clone was seen more than once but under ten times. The chain recombines TRBV2 with TRBJ2-7; no firm D call. V was clipped by 9 bases and J by 2 bases, with 8 bases between them. This CDR3 has 11 amino acids. Germline V gene lookup returns CDR1 SNHLY and CDR2 FYNNEI. The CDR3 spells CASGVAYEQYF. The CDR3 bases are TGTGCCAGTGGTGTAGCCTACGAGCAGTACTTC.

V and J are TRBV2 and TRBJ1-5; D not resolved. Trimming pared 2 bases from V and 0 bases from J, leaving 8 bases between. There are 15 residues in the CDR3. Germline values: CDR1 SNHLY, CDR2 FYNNEI. CDR3: CASSEWWNSNQPQHF. The DNA of the CDR3 is TGTGCCAGCAGTGAATGGTGGAATAGCAATCAGCCCCAGCATTTT.

This clone rates as large. The rearrangement links TRBV5-6 to TRBJ1-2, with D unclear. The V end was cut by 2 bases, the J end by 5 bases, with 7 bases between. The CDR3 has 12 amino acids. CDR1 is SGHDT, CDR2 YYEEEE, per germline. CDR3 nucleotides: TGTGCCAGCAGCTTAGATGATTATGGCTACACCTTC. Protein sequence: CASSLDDYGYTF. Complete variable domain (other parts from reference TRBV5-6 and TRBJ1-2): DAGVTQSPTHLIKTRGQQVTLRCSPKSGHDTVSWYQQALGQGPQFIFQYYEEEERQRGNFPDRFSGHQFPNYSSELNVNALLLGDSALYLCASSLDDYGYTFGSGTRLTVV.

The chain uses TRBV7-2 and TRBJ1-1; no reliable D call. Germline-derived CDR1 and CDR2 are SGHTA and FQGNSA. Trimming removed 2 bases from V and 6 bases from J, with 10 bases in between. This CDR3 comprises 13 residues. For the CDR3, the DNA is TGTGCCAGCAGCTTACCGGGCACGTCTGAAGCTTTCTTT. Translation: CASSLPGTSEAFF.

The chain recombines TRBV29-1 with TRBJ2-4; TRBD2 matches at 7 bases. The V gene end was trimmed by 7 bases and the J gene end by 1 base; junction bases not matched to a gene: 4. Germline V gene data show CDR1 as SQVTM and CDR2 as ANQGSEA. The CDR3 extends over 13 amino acids. This CDR3 reads CSARGDAKNIQYF. The CDR3, as DNA: TGCAGCGCACGGGGGGATGCCAAAAACATTCAGTACTTC.

The chain carries TRBV5-6 and TRBJ1-1, with 11 bases identical to TRBD1. J gave up 4 bases and V 3 bases, and 2 bases lay outside the gene matches. The CDR3 runs to 14 residues. Germline CDR1 and CDR2: SGHDT and YYEEEE. The CDR3 here is CASSWDRGSTEAFF. CDR3 nucleotides: TGTGCCAGCAGCTGGGACAGGGGGTCCACTGAAGCTTTCTTT.

This chain joins TRBV19 and TRBJ1-2; 11 bases match TRBD1. Germline CDR1 reads LNHDA; CDR2 reads SQIVND (reference sequence). The CDR3 runs to 14 residues. The junction had 5 bases not matched to a gene; V was cut back by 6 bases and J by 5 bases. CDR3 sequence reads: CASSGQGAEYGYTF. CDR3 DNA sequence: TGTGCCAGTAGCGGACAGGGGGCAGAGTATGGCTACACCTTC.

This rearrangement joins TRBV11-3 to TRBJ2-5, with D uncertain. V gave up 6 bases and J gave up 4 bases, with 6 bases separating them. Germline V gene data show CDR1 as SGHNT and CDR2 as YENEEA. This CDR3 is 11 amino acids long. The CDR3 sequence: CASRARETQYF. As DNA, the CDR3 is TGTGCCAGCAGGGCGAGAGAGACCCAGTACTTC.

The table lists this clone with a few counts. CDR3: CASSIGGSEAFF. In nucleotides, the CDR3 is TGTGCCAGTAGTATTGGGGGATCTGAAGCTTTCTTT. V gene TRBV19 combines with J gene TRBJ1-1; a weak D match, TRBD1 (5 bases). The CDR3 is 12 residues long. Germline CDR1 is LNHDA and CDR2 is SQIVND (reference sequence). Trimming pared 3 bases from V and 6 bases from J, leaving 8 bases between.

To note about this clone: Other DNA sequences of this sample code for an identical CDR3. The chain has TRBV29-1 and TRBJ1-5; 8 bases match TRBD1. Germline loops: CDR1 SQVTM, CDR2 ANQGSEA. The CDR3 spans 12 residues. Unmatched junction bases numbered 1, after V lost 4 bases and J lost 5 bases. The CDR3 loop is CSVGGQDQPQHF. CDR3 in DNA: TGCAGCGTTGGGGGACAGGATCAGCCCCAGCATTTT.

By its share, this clone is medium-sized. The chain uses TRBV4-1 and TRBJ1-5; D call uncertain. The CDR3 totals 12 residues. Trimming removed 4 bases from V and 10 bases from J, with 11 bases in between. The germline CDR1 and CDR2 sequences are MGHRA and YSYEKL. The CDR3 is CASSPPEGPQHF. CDR3 DNA: TGCGCCAGCAGCCCCCCGGAGGGCCCCCAGCATTTT.

J is TRBJ1-1 and V is TRBV19; D possibly corresponds to TRBD1 (5 bases). This CDR3 contains 13 residues. Germline values: CDR1 LNHDA, CDR2 SQIVND (reference sequence). With 10 bases removed from V and 3 bases from J, the gap between germline ends came to 15 bases. DNA for the CDR3: TGTGCCACCAGACAGCTTATGGACACTGAAGCTTTCTTT. Protein product: CATRQLMDTEAFF.

By sample fraction, this clone is medium-sized. The chain combines TRBV6-5 with TRBJ1-2; a weak D match, TRBD1 (5 bases). CDR3 length: 14 residues. Germline lookup yields CDR1 MNHEY and CDR2 SVGAGI. Trimming shortened V by 2 bases and J by 7 bases, and 14 bases separated the two germline ends. Here the CDR3 DNA reads TGTGCCAGCAGTTACCTTGGGGGGAAGAGTGGCTACACCTTC. This encodes CASSYLGGKSGYTF.

In its sample, this clone was seen once. The chain recombines TRBV30 with TRBJ1-6; 7 nucleotides agree with TRBD1. J was trimmed by 7 bases and V by 2 bases; bases with no gene match: 5. Germline values: CDR1 GTSNPN, CDR2 SVGIG (reference sequence). This CDR3 spans 14 amino acids. Here the CDR3 reads CAWSPGQVNSPLHF. The CDR3 nucleotides read TGTGCCTGGAGTCCAGGACAGGTCAATTCACCCCTCCACTTT.

This clone was seen only once. The rearrangement uses TRBV7-2 and TRBJ1-6; D remains ambiguous. The V end was cut by 5 bases, the J end by 0 bases, with 11 bases between. Germline V gives CDR1 SGHTA, CDR2 FQGNSA. This CDR3 contains 16 residues. DNA of the CDR3: TGTGCCAGCAGCCCTAGGTCGAGCTCCTATAATTCACCCCTCCACTTT. Its translation: CASSPRSSSYNSPLHF.